This is a list of T cell receptor beta chains from one sample in a study of blood T cells in healthy people across ages. TCRdb processed the 5' RACE reads anew with MiXCR; each CDR3 protein has one entry. The repertoire holds about 930,000 distinct CDR3 sequences, with approximately 32% as singletons. Another study also made use of these data, one on T cells of mothers and their children.

The specimen was blood. These receptors all come from a middle-aged woman in good health. Each CDR3 is given with its conserved first and last residue. The D gene is left open where the match is weak. Size is omitted from some rows. Given values are once, few, many or a class for expanded clones.

v_gene: TRBV2
d_gene: .
abundance: few
j_gene: TRBJ2-2
CDR3aa: CASSDLRVRGELFF
CDR3nt: TGTGCCAGCAGTGATTTACGGGTCCGGGGGGAGCTGTTTTTT

v_gene: TRBV13
d_gene: .
abundance: .
j_gene: TRBJ1-1
CDR3aa: CASGGGGRTEAFF
CDR3nt: TGTGCCAGCGGGGGCGGGGGTCGTACTGAAGCTTTCTTT

v_gene: TRBV12-3/TRBV12-4
d_gene: .
abundance: .
j_gene: TRBJ2-7
CDR3aa: CTGSEYEQYF
CDR3nt: TGTACCGGCAGTGAATACGAGCAGTACTTC

v_gene: TRBV4-1
d_gene: .
abundance: few
j_gene: TRBJ2-3
CDR3aa: CASSHGGLGQYF
CDR3nt: TGCGCCAGCAGCCATGGGGGGTTGGGGCAGTATTTT

v_gene: TRBV20-1
d_gene: TRBD1
abundance: .
j_gene: TRBJ2-7
CDR3aa: CSGTGDAYEQYF
CDR3nt: TGCAGTGGGACAGGGGATGCCTACGAGCAGTACTTC

v_gene: TRBV29-1
d_gene: TRBD1
abundance: .
j_gene: TRBJ2-7
CDR3aa: CSVAGTGDLYEQYF
CDR3nt: TGCAGCGTTGCAGGGACAGGGGACCTCTACGAGCAGTACTTC

v_gene: TRBV29-1
d_gene: TRBD1
abundance: few
j_gene: TRBJ2-7
CDR3aa: CSVRTGGSYEQYF
CDR3nt: TGCAGCGTCCGGACAGGGGGCTCCTACGAGCAGTACTTC

v_gene: TRBV28
d_gene: .
abundance: few
j_gene: TRBJ2-5
CDR3aa: CASSLGPWMTQYF
CDR3nt: TGTGCCAGCAGTTTGGGCCCATGGATGACCCAGTACTTC

v_gene: TRBV12-3/TRBV12-4
d_gene: .
abundance: .
j_gene: TRBJ2-7
CDR3aa: CASSLTGREQYF
CDR3nt: TGTGCCAGCAGTCTTACAGGGCGTGAGCAGTACTTC

v_gene: TRBV12-3/TRBV12-4
d_gene: .
abundance: few
j_gene: TRBJ1-6
CDR3aa: CASSLSWRNSPLHF
CDR3nt: TGTGCCAGCAGTTTGAGTTGGAGGAATTCACCCCTCCACTTT

v_gene: TRBV5-1
d_gene: .
abundance: many
j_gene: TRBJ1-1
CDR3aa: CASSFGGDTEAFF
CDR3nt: TGCGCCAGCAGCTTTGGAGGGGACACTGAAGCTTTCTTT

v_gene: TRBV9
d_gene: TRBD1
abundance: .
j_gene: TRBJ2-7
CDR3aa: CASSLDRGGCNKQYF
CDR3nt: TGTGCCAGCAGCCTGGACAGGGGGGGCTGCAATAAGCAGTACTTC

v_gene: TRBV4-3
d_gene: .
abundance: once
j_gene: TRBJ1-2
CDR3aa: CASSQGIASNYGYTF
CDR3nt: TGCGCCAGCAGCCAAGGGATAGCATCTAACTATGGCTACACCTTC

v_gene: TRBV19
d_gene: .
abundance: .
j_gene: TRBJ2-1
CDR3aa: CATLGHEQFF
CDR3nt: TGTGCCACCCTAGGTCATGAGCAGTTCTTC

v_gene: TRBV20-1
d_gene: .
abundance: .
j_gene: TRBJ1-1
CDR3aa: CSARDHPSGRTEAFF
CDR3nt: TGCAGTGCTAGAGATCACCCCTCGGGGAGGACTGAAGCTTTCTTT

v_gene: TRBV20-1
d_gene: TRBD1
abundance: .
j_gene: TRBJ1-5
CDR3aa: CSARRNRGTNQPQHF
CDR3nt: TGCAGTGCTAGACGAAACAGGGGAACCAATCAGCCCCAGCATTTT

v_gene: TRBV7-2
d_gene: .
abundance: .
j_gene: TRBJ2-7
CDR3aa: CVSSRTRVDYEQYF
CDR3nt: TGTGTCAGCAGCCGAACTAGGGTTGACTACGAGCAGTACTTC

v_gene: TRBV6-6
d_gene: .
abundance: few
j_gene: TRBJ1-2
CDR3aa: CASSYDPGLGYGYTF
CDR3nt: TGTGCCAGCAGTTACGACCCGGGGCTTGGGTATGGCTACACCTTC

v_gene: TRBV7-3
d_gene: .
abundance: .
j_gene: TRBJ1-1
CDR3aa: CASRAGSSNTEAFF
CDR3nt: TGTGCCAGCAGAGCAGGAAGCTCGAACACTGAAGCTTTCTTT

v_gene: TRBV12-3/TRBV12-4
d_gene: .
abundance: .
j_gene: TRBJ2-7
CDR3aa: CASSVPGHLGEQYF
CDR3nt: TGTGCCAGCAGTGTCCCTGGACATCTTGGGGAGCAGTACTTC

v_gene: TRBV20-1
d_gene: .
abundance: .
j_gene: TRBJ2-7
CDR3aa: CSARSASRVNWGYEHYF
CDR3nt: TGCAGTGCTAGAAGCGCAAGCAGGGTCAATTGGGGCTACGAGCATTACTTC

v_gene: TRBV7-4
d_gene: TRBD1
abundance: few
j_gene: TRBJ1-5
CDR3aa: CASSLGRSSGTGLQHF
CDR3nt: TGTGCCAGCAGCTTAGGGAGGAGCTCCGGGACAGGGCTCCAGCATTTT

v_gene: TRBV5-1
d_gene: .
abundance: few
j_gene: TRBJ1-2
CDR3aa: CASSLERIYGYTF
CDR3nt: TGCGCCAGCAGCTTGGAGAGGATCTATGGCTACACCTTC

v_gene: TRBV10-3
d_gene: TRBD2
abundance: once
j_gene: TRBJ2-1
CDR3aa: CAISRGLDGRDEQFF
CDR3nt: TGTGCCATCAGTAGGGGACTAGATGGGAGGGATGAGCAGTTCTTC

v_gene: TRBV24-1
d_gene: TRBD1
abundance: few
j_gene: TRBJ1-1
CDR3aa: CATRGQGWNTEAFF
CDR3nt: TGTGCCACCAGAGGACAGGGTTGGAACACTGAAGCTTTCTTT

v_gene: TRBV19
d_gene: .
abundance: .
j_gene: TRBJ2-3
CDR3aa: CASRPGRIITDTQYF
CDR3nt: TGTGCCAGTAGACCCGGGCGCATCATCACAGATACGCAGTATTTT

v_gene: TRBV5-6
d_gene: .
abundance: .
j_gene: TRBJ1-3
CDR3aa: CASSLRQRESSGNTIYF
CDR3nt: TGTGCCAGCAGCTTGCGGCAGCGAGAGAGCTCTGGAAACACCATATATTTT

v_gene: TRBV29-1
d_gene: .
abundance: few
j_gene: TRBJ2-3
CDR3aa: CSGTVTDTQYF
CDR3nt: TGCAGCGGTACGGTCACAGATACGCAGTATTTT

v_gene: TRBV20-1
d_gene: .
abundance: .
j_gene: TRBJ2-1
CDR3aa: CSALDPHEQFF
CDR3nt: TGCAGTGCTTTGGACCCCCATGAGCAGTTCTTC

v_gene: TRBV12-3/TRBV12-4
d_gene: TRBD2
abundance: few
j_gene: TRBJ2-3
CDR3aa: CASSMTTGTSYNTDTQYF
CDR3nt: TGTGCCAGCAGTATGACTACCGGGACTAGTTATAACACAGATACGCAGTATTTT

v_gene: TRBV7-2
d_gene: .
abundance: .
j_gene: TRBJ1-6
CDR3aa: CASSWRGENSPLHF
CDR3nt: TGTGCCAGCAGCTGGAGGGGGGAAAATTCACCCCTCCACTTT

v_gene: TRBV7-2
d_gene: .
abundance: .
j_gene: TRBJ2-5
CDR3aa: CASSLGWAQETQYF
CDR3nt: TGTGCCAGCAGCTTAGGTTGGGCCCAAGAGACCCAGTACTTC

v_gene: TRBV18
d_gene: .
abundance: .
j_gene: TRBJ1-2
CDR3aa: CASSPPSGQNYGYTF
CDR3nt: TGTGCCAGCTCACCACCAAGTGGGCAGAACTATGGCTACACCTTC

v_gene: TRBV7-6
d_gene: TRBD2
abundance: .
j_gene: TRBJ2-7
CDR3aa: CASSTRLAGDSSYEQYF
CDR3nt: TGTGCCAGCAGCACCCGACTAGCGGGGGACTCTTCCTACGAGCAGTACTTC

v_gene: TRBV5-5
d_gene: .
abundance: .
j_gene: TRBJ1-2
CDR3aa: CASDNKGGYTF
CDR3nt: TGTGCCAGCGATAATAAGGGTGGCTACACCTTC

v_gene: TRBV9
d_gene: .
abundance: .
j_gene: TRBJ1-3
CDR3aa: CASSAYGQPSSGNTIYF
CDR3nt: TGTGCCAGCAGCGCCTATGGACAGCCCTCCTCTGGAAACACCATATATTTT

v_gene: TRBV29-1
d_gene: TRBD1
abundance: few
j_gene: TRBJ1-5
CDR3aa: CSVADRDQPQHF
CDR3nt: TGCAGCGTTGCCGACAGGGATCAGCCCCAGCATTTT

v_gene: TRBV10-2
d_gene: .
abundance: .
j_gene: TRBJ1-6
CDR3aa: CASTEADTRVKSPLHF
CDR3nt: TGCGCCAGCACCGAGGCGGACACTCGGGTTAAATCACCCCTCCACTTT

v_gene: TRBV7-8
d_gene: .
abundance: many
j_gene: TRBJ1-2
CDR3aa: CASSPHRAIGENYGYTF
CDR3nt: TGTGCCAGCAGCCCCCACAGGGCCATAGGGGAGAACTATGGCTACACCTTC

v_gene: TRBV6-5
d_gene: .
abundance: once
j_gene: TRBJ2-1
CDR3aa: CASKGGGAYNEQFF
CDR3nt: TGTGCCAGCAAGGGGGGGGGCGCCTACAATGAGCAGTTCTTC

v_gene: TRBV7-2
d_gene: .
abundance: .
j_gene: TRBJ2-4
CDR3aa: CASNSPGTQYNEQYF
CDR3nt: TGTGCCAGCAACTCCCCAGGGACTCAATACAATGAGCAGTACTTC

v_gene: TRBV2
d_gene: .
abundance: many
j_gene: TRBJ2-5
CDR3aa: CASSVVGGETQYF
CDR3nt: TGTGCCAGCAGCGTAGTAGGAGGGGAGACCCAGTACTTC

v_gene: TRBV12-3/TRBV12-4
d_gene: .
abundance: .
j_gene: TRBJ2-5
CDR3aa: CASSLLHRQETQYF
CDR3nt: TGTGCCAGCAGTTTATTACACCGCCAAGAGACCCAGTACTTC

v_gene: TRBV6-6
d_gene: .
abundance: .
j_gene: TRBJ1-5
CDR3aa: CASSLSDRTYQPQHF
CDR3nt: TGTGCCAGCAGTTTGTCAGACAGGACATATCAGCCCCAGCATTTT

v_gene: TRBV10-3
d_gene: TRBD1
abundance: .
j_gene: TRBJ1-1
CDR3aa: CAISERGDSEAFF
CDR3nt: TGTGCCATCAGTGAGAGGGGGGACAGTGAAGCTTTCTTT

v_gene: TRBV6-6
d_gene: TRBD2
abundance: .
j_gene: TRBJ2-3
CDR3aa: CAAQTSGPSTQYF
CDR3nt: TGTGCCGCGCAGACTAGCGGTCCCTCTACGCAGTATTTT

v_gene: TRBV3-1
d_gene: .
abundance: many
j_gene: TRBJ2-1
CDR3aa: CASSQLAAYNEQFF
CDR3nt: TGTGCCAGCAGCCAACTAGCAGCCTACAATGAGCAGTTCTTC

v_gene: TRBV7-2
d_gene: TRBD1
abundance: many
j_gene: TRBJ2-7
CDR3aa: CASSLSPGTGEGEQYF
CDR3nt: TGTGCCAGCAGCTTATCTCCCGGGACAGGGGAGGGGGAGCAGTACTTC

v_gene: TRBV7-2
d_gene: .
abundance: many
j_gene: TRBJ2-7
CDR3aa: CASSSPQASYEQYF
CDR3nt: TGTGCCAGCAGCTCCCCCCAGGCCTCCTACGAGCAGTACTTC

v_gene: TRBV29-1
d_gene: .
abundance: .
j_gene: TRBJ2-1
CDR3aa: CSVEWDDPQRFF
CDR3nt: TGCAGCGTTGAATGGGATGACCCTCAGCGGTTCTTC

v_gene: TRBV27
d_gene: TRBD1
abundance: many
j_gene: TRBJ2-5
CDR3aa: CASRPRGGRSETQYF
CDR3nt: TGTGCCAGCAGACCCCGAGGGGGCCGGAGTGAGACCCAGTACTTC

v_gene: TRBV6-4
d_gene: .
abundance: .
j_gene: TRBJ1-2
CDR3aa: CASSDSNRGYTF
CDR3nt: TGTGCCAGCAGTGACTCTAATCGTGGCTACACCTTC

v_gene: TRBV6-1
d_gene: .
abundance: few
j_gene: TRBJ2-7
CDR3aa: CASSEPYYEQYF
CDR3nt: TGTGCCAGCAGTGAACCATATTACGAGCAGTACTTC